Presented here are 8 T cell receptor beta chains from one specimen sequenced in a study of blood T cells in healthy people across ages. A J-beta primer mix and a sample-barcoded 5' primer were used in a second PCR of about 6 to 12 cycles. TCRdb re-derived calls from the 5' RACE reads in MiXCR, one entry per CDR3 protein. This table has 800,000 to 950,000 distinct CDR3 sequences, approximately 32% appearing once. Another study also made use of these data, one on T cells of mothers and their children.

The sequenced sample consisted of blood. These receptors were obtained from a woman in her 40s in good health.

This sequence joins TRBV6-5 and TRBJ1-1; D may be TRBD1 (6 bases). Germline V lookup: CDR1 MNHEY, CDR2 SVGAGI. The CDR3 length is 15 residues. The ends were cut back, 2 bases at V and 0 bases at J, with 10 bases in the middle. CDR3 sequence (DNA): TGTGCCAGCAGTTACAGTACAGGGCTGAACACTGAAGCTTTCTTT. This encodes CASSYSTGLNTEAFF.

A few counts support this clonotype. The chain recombines TRBV27 with TRBJ2-2; D call uncertain. CDR1 and CDR2 from the germline V gene are MNHEY and SMNVEV (reference sequence). This CDR3 has 15 amino acids. Trimming left V 3 bases short and J 2 bases short, with 10 bases between. CDR3 nucleotides: TGTGCCAGCAGTTTGGGCAGTCCAAACACCGGGGAGCTGTTTTTT. Translated, it gives CASSLGSPNTGELFF.

This clonotype was seen repeatedly, ten times or more. This sequence joins TRBV4-1 and TRBJ2-7, with 7 bases that match TRBD1. The CDR3 extends over 15 amino acids. CDR1 is MGHRA, CDR2 YSYEKL, per germline. The junction had 5 bases not matched to a gene; V was cut back by 1 base and J by 2 bases. In DNA, the CDR3 is TGCGCCAGCAGCCAAGGGTCGGGACAGACCTACGAGCAGTACTTC. This sequence encodes CASSQGSGQTYEQYF.

About this clonotype: A much larger clone sits a single nucleotide away, making a read error possible. This sequence joins TRBV9 and TRBJ2-6, with 9 bases fitting TRBD1. The V gene's germline CDR1 is SGDLS and CDR2 YYNGEE. This CDR3 contains 16 residues. V trimming: 0 bases; J trimming: 5 bases; junction bases outside the gene matches: 3. CDR3 sequence reads: CASSVAQGARANVLTF. In DNA, the CDR3 is TGTGCCAGCAGCGTAGCACAGGGGGCTAGGGCCAACGTCCTGACTTTC.

This clonotype came up a few times. The chain is built from TRBV7-9 and TRBJ1-2, with TRBD1 matching 8 bases. V lost 2 bases, J lost 8 bases, and 7 bases stayed unmatched. The CDR3 has 14 residues. CDR1 and CDR2 from the germline V gene are SEHNR and FQNEAQ (reference sequence). CDR3 sequence (DNA): TGTGCCAGCAGCTTACAGACAGGGGCGGAAGGCTACACCTTC. It yields the protein CASSLQTGAEGYTF.

This clonotype has only a few counts. This sequence joins TRBV27 and TRBJ2-5, with D tentatively TRBD2 (6 bases). Trimming took 2 bases from V and 5 from J, leaving 15 bases between them. Germline assignment: CDR1 MNHEY and CDR2 SMNVEV (reference sequence). The CDR3 length is 15 residues. CDR3 DNA sequence: TGTGCCAGCAGTTTAGACCTCCGAGGGAGGGAGACCCAGTACTTC. Its translation: CASSLDLRGRETQYF.

This clonotype was observed at least ten times. The chain recombines TRBV27 with TRBJ2-7, with D unresolved. The CDR3 is 16 residues long. Germline CDR1 reads MNHEY; CDR2 reads SMNVEV (reference sequence). V was clipped by 5 bases and J by 2 bases, with 19 bases between them. The CDR3 nucleotides read TGTGCCAGCAGTCCCACGGTGTCAGGTTCCCCCTACGAGCAGTACTTC. Encoded protein: CASSPTVSGSPYEQYF.

This clonotype was found many times. CDR3 nucleotides: TGTGCCAGCAGTTTACTGTTAGCCAAAAACATTCAGTACTTC. Protein: CASSLLLAKNIQYF. The gene calls are TRBV28 and TRBJ2-4; D gene unclear. Germline V lookup: CDR1 MDHEN, CDR2 SYDVKM. V lost 2 bases, J lost 0 bases, and 5 bases lay in between. The CDR3 extends over 14 amino acids.